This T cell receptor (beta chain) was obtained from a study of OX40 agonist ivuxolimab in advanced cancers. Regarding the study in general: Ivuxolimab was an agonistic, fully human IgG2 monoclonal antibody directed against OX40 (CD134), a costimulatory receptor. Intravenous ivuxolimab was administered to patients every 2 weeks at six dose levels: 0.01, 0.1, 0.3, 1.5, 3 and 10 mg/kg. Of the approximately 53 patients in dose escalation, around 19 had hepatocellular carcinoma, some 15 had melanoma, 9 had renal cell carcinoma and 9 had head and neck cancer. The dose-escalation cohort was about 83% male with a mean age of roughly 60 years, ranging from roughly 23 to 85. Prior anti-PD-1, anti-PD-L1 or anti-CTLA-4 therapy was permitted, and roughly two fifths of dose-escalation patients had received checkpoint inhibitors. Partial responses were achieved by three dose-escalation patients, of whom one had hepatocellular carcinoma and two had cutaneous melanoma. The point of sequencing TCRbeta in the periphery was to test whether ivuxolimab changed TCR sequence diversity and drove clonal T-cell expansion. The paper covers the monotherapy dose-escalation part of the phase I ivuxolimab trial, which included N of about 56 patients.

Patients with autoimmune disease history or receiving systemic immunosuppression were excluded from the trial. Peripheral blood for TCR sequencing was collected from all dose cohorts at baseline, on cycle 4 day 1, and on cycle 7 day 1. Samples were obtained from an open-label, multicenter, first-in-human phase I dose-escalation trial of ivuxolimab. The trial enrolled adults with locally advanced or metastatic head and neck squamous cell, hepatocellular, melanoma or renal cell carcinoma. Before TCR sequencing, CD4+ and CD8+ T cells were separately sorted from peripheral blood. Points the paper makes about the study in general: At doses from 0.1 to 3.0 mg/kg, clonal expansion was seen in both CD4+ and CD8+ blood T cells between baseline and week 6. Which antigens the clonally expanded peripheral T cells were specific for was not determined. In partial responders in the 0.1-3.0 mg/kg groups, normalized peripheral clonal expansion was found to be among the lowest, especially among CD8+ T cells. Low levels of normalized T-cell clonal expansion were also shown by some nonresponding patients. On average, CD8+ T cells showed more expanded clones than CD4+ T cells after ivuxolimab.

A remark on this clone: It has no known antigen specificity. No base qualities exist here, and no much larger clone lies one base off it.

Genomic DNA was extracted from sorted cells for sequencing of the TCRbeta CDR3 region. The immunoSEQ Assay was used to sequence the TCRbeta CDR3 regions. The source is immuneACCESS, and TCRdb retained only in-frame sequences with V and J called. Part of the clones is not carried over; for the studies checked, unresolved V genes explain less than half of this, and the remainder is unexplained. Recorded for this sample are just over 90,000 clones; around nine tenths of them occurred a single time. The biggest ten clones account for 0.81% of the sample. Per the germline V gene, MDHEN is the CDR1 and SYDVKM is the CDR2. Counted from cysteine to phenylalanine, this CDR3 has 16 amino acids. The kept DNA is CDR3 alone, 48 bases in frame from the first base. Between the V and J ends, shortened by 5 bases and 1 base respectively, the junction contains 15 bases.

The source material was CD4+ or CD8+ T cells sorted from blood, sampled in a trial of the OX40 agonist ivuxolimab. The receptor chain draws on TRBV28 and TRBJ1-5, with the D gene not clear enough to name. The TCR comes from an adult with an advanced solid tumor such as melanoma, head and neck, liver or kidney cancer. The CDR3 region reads CASSPSPGFSNQPQHF. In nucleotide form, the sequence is TGTGCCAGCAGTCCATCGCCGGGGTTCAGCAATCAGCCCCAGCATTTT.